This TCR beta chain comes out of a study of blood T cell repertoires in COVID-19. About the study: Acute and convalescent COVID-19 samples came from the United States, Italy and Spain. From T cells, B-cell-depleted T cells, or PBMCs came the material, which was cDNA or gDNA.

Source study methods: Estimation of nucleated cell counts was performed using reference gene primer amplification. Profiled with immunoSEQ multiplex PCR; TCRdb holds only in-frame clones, not every one. V, J and clone size derive from that table, while D and trimming were established from the DNA sequence. The repertoire has 200,000 to 300,000 clones, 65% to 85% of them found once; the top ten carry approximately 7.9%. V lost 8 bases and J 4 bases, leaving 8 bases between the germline ends. The length of the CDR3 is 12 residues. From germline, CDR1 is WSHSY and CDR2 SAAADI. The origin of this receptor is a woman aged 80 or over with acute or convalescent COVID-19. The V gene is TRBV10-2, the J gene TRBJ2-2; TRBD1 might be the D (5 bases). Specimen: peripheral blood. The CDR3 here is CASEGATGELFF. The CDR3 region has the DNA TGCGCCAGCGAAGGGGCCACCGGGGAGCTGTTTTTT.